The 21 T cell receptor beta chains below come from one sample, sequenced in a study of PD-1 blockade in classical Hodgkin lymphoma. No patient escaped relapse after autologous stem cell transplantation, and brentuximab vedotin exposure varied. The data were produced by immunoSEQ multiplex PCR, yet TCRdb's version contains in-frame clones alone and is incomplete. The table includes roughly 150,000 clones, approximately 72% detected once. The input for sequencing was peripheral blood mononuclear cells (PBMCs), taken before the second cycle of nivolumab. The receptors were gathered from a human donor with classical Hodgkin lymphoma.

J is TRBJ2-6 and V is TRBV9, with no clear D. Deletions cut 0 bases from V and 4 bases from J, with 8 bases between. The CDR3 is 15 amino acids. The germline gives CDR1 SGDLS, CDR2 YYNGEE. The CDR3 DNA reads TGTGCCAGCAGCGTAGAGGGTTCCGGGGCCAACGTCCTGACTTTC. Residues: CASSVEGSGANVLTF.

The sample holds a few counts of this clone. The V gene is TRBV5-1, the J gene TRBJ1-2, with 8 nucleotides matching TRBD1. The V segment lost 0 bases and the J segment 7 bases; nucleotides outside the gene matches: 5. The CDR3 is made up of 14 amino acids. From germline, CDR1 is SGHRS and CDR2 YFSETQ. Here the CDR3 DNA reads TGCGCCAGCAGCTTGGGGTCCACAGGGGGTGGCTACACCTTC. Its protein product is CASSLGSTGGGYTF. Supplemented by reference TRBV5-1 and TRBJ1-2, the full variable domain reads KAGVTQTPRYLIKTRGQQVTLSCSPISGHRSVSWYQQTPGQGLQFLFEYFSETQRNKGNFPGRFSGRQFSNSRSEMNVSTLELGDSALYLCASSLGSTGGGYTFGSGTRLTVV.

The CDR3 protein is CASSHSRAYEQYF. In nucleotides, the CDR3 is TGTGCCAGCAGCCATAGTAGAGCCTACGAGCAGTACTTC. The rearrangement uses TRBV14 and TRBJ2-7; D uncertain. The CDR3 loop spans 13 amino acids. Per germline, CDR1 SGHDN and CDR2 FVKESK. The V end was cut by 3 bases, the J end by 2 bases, with 8 bases between.

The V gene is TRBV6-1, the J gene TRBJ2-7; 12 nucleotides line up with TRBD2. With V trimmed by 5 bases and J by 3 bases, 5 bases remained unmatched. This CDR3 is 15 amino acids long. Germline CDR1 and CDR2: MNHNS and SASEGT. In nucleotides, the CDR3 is TGTGCCAGCAGTCTCCTAGCGGGGGGGAACTACGAGCAGTACTTC. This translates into CASSLLAGGNYEQYF.

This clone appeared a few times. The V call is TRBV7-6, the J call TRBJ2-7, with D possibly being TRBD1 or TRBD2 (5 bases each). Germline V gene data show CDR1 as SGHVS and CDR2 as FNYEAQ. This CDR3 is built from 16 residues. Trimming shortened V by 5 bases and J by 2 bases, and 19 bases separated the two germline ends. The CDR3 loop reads CASSPEPGRGAYEQYF. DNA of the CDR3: TGTGCCAGCAGCCCCGAACCGGGCCGAGGGGCCTACGAGCAGTACTTC.

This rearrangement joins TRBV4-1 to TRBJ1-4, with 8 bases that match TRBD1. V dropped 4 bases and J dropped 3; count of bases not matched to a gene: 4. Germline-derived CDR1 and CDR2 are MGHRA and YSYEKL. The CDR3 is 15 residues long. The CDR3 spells CASSLRGPPNEKLFF. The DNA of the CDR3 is TGCGCCAGCAGCCTCAGGGGGCCTCCTAATGAAAAACTGTTTTTT.

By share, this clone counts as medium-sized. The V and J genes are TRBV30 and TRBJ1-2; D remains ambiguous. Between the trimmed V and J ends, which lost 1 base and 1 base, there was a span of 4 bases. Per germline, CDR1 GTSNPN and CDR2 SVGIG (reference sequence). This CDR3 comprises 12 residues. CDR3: CAWSEDNYGYTF. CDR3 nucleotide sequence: TGTGCCTGGAGTGAAGATAACTATGGCTACACCTTC.

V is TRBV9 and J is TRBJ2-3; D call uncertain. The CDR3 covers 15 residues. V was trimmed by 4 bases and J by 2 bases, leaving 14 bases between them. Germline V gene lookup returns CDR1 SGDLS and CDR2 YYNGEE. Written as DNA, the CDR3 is TGTGCCAGCAGCTTCGGGCCAGCTCTCACAGATACGCAGTATTTT. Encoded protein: CASSFGPALTDTQYF.

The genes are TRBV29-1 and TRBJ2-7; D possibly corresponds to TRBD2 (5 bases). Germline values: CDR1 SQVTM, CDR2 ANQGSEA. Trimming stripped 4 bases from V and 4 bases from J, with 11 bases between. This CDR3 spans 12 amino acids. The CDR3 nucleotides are TGCAGCGTTGTTCGGGGATCATACGAGCAGTACTTC. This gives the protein CSVVRGSYEQYF.

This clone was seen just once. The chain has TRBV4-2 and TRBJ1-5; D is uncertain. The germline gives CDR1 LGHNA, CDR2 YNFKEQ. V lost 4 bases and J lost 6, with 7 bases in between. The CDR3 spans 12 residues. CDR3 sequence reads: CASSRPPQPQHF. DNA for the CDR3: TGTGCCAGCAGCCGCCCCCCTCAGCCCCAGCATTTT.

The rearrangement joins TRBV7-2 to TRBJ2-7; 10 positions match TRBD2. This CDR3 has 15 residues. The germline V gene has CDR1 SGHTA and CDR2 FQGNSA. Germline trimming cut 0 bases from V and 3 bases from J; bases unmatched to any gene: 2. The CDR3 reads CASSLAWTSGYEQYF. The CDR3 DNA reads TGTGCCAGCAGCTTAGCGTGGACTAGCGGCTACGAGCAGTACTTC.

The CDR3 spells CASSLLNGYTF. CDR3 coding DNA: TGTGCCAGCAGCTTACTGAATGGCTACACCTTC. V and J are TRBV7-2 and TRBJ1-2; no reliable D call. CDR1 SGHTA and CDR2 FQGNSA come from the germline V gene. The V end lost 2 bases, the J end lost 6 bases, and 4 bases lay between the germline ends. The CDR3 spans 11 residues.

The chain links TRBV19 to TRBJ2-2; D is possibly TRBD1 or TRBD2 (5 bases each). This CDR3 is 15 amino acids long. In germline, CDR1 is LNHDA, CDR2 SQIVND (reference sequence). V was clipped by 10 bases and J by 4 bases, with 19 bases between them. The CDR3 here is CATRTAGISTGELFF. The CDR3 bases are TGTGCCACCAGGACTGCAGGGATAAGCACCGGGGAGCTGTTTTTT.

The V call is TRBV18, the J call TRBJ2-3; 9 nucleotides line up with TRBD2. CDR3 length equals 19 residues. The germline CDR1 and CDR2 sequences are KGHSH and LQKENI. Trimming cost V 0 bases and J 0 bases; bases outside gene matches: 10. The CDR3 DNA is TGTGCCAGCTCACCACCTTGGGTAGCGGGAGCCGCTAGCACAGATACGCAGTATTTT. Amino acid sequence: CASSPPWVAGAASTDTQYF.

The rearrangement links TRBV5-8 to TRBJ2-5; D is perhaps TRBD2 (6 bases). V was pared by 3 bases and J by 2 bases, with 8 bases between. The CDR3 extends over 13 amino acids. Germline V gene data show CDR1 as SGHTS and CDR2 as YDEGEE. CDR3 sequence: CASSWEVQETQYF. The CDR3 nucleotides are TGTGCCAGCAGCTGGGAGGTACAAGAGACCCAGTACTTC.

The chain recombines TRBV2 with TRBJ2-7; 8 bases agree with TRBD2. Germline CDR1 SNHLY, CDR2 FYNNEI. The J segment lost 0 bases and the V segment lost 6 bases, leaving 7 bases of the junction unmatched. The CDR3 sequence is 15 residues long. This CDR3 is CASRGSGGISYEQYF. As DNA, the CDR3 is TGTGCCAGCAGGGGGAGCGGGGGTATCTCCTACGAGCAGTACTTC.

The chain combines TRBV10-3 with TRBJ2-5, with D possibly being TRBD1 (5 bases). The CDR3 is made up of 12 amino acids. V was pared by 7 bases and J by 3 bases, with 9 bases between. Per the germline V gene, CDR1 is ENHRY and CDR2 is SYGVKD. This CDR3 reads CAIKSREETQYF. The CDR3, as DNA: TGTGCCATCAAGAGCAGGGAAGAGACCCAGTACTTC.

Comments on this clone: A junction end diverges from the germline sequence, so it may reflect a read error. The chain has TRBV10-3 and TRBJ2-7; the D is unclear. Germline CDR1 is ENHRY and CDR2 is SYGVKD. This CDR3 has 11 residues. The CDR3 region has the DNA TGTGCCATCAGTGAATCCGTTATATTTCTCTTC. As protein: CAISESVIFLF.

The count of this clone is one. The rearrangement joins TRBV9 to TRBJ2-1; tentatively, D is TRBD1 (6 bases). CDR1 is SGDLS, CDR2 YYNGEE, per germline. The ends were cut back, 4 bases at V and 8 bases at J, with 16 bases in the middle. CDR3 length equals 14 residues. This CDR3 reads CASSSTDSRDEQFF. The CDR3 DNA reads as TGTGCCAGCAGCAGCACGGACAGTAGAGATGAGCAGTTCTTC.

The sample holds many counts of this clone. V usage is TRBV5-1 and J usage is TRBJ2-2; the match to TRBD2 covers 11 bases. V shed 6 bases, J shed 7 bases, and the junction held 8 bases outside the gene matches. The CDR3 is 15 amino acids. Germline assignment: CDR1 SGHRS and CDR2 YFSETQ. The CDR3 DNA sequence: TGCGCCAGCACCGGGACTAGCGGCCGCGGCGGGGAGCTGTTTTTT. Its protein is CASTGTSGRGGELFF. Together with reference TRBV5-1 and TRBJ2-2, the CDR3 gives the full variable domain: KAGVTQTPRYLIKTRGQQVTLSCSPISGHRSVSWYQQTPGQGLQFLFEYFSETQRNKGNFPGRFSGRQFSNSRSEMNVSTLELGDSALYLCASTGTSGRGGELFFGEGSRLTVL.

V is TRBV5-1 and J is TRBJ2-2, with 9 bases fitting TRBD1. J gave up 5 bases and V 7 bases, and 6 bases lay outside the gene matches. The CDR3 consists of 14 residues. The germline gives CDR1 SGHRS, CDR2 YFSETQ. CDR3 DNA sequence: TGCGCCAGCTCCCGGGACAGGGAGACCGGGGAGCTGTTTTTT. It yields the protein CASSRDRETGELFF.